In its sample, the clone carrying this T cell receptor (beta chain) was seen a few times. Its antigen is still unknown. RNA extraction was followed by reverse transcription into cDNA, which acted as the sequencing template. Using immunoSEQ multiplex PCR, the repertoire was profiled, and TCRdb retains in-frame clones only, with some absent. There are under 200,000 clones in the sample; around three fifths occur only once, and approximately 15% lies in the top ten. This entry comes from a study of CD8+ T cells in alopecia areata. Regarding the study as a whole: Throughout tofacitinib, many expanded lesional clones continued to persist in scalp and blood.

The CDR3 has 15 amino acids. V was cut by 7 bases and J by 2 bases, with 14 bases left in between. Germline V gene data show CDR1 as SGHTA and CDR2 as FQGNSA. Noted treatment: oral pan-JAK inhibitor, 5-10 mg twice daily. The sample was CD4+ T cells sorted from blood, taken at week 24, from a patient treated with tofacitinib. V is TRBV7-2 and J is TRBJ2-2; D is uncertain. The sequence was obtained from a human donor with alopecia areata. CDR3 nucleotides: TGTGCCAGCACGTCGGGCGGCTTAAACACCGGGGAGCTGTTTTTT. This sequence encodes CASTSGGLNTGELFF.